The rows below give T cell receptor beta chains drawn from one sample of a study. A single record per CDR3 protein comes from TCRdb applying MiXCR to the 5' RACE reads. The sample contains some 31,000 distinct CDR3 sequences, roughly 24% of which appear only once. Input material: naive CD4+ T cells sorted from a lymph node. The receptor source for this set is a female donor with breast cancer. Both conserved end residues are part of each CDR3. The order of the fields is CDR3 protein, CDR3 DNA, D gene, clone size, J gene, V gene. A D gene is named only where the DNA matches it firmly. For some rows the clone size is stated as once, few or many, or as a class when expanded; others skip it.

CDR3: CASSPRQSSYEQYF
DNA: TGTGCCAGCAGTCCCCGACAGAGCTCCTACGAGCAGTACTTC
D: NA
size: few
J: TRBJ2-7
V: TRBV2

CDR3: CASSSPDRGKAGANVLTF
DNA: TGTGCCAGCAGTTCTCCCGACAGAGGGAAGGCTGGGGCCAACGTCCTGACTTTC
D: NA
size: few
J: TRBJ2-6
V: TRBV12-3/TRBV12-4

CDR3: CASSLSQGPMNEQFF
DNA: TGTGCCAGCAGCTTAAGCCAGGGTCCAATGAATGAGCAGTTCTTC
D: NA
size: NA
J: TRBJ2-1
V: TRBV7-2

CDR3: CSTKERGEPQHF
DNA: TGCAGCACCAAGGAGCGAGGGGAGCCCCAGCATTTT
D: NA
size: medium-sized
J: TRBJ1-5
V: TRBV29-1

CDR3: CSASRRTQNQPQHF
DNA: TGCAGTGCTAGTCGCCGGACTCAGAATCAGCCCCAGCATTTT
D: NA
size: medium-sized
J: TRBJ1-5
V: TRBV20-1

CDR3: CASTNFGTRRETQYF
DNA: TGTGCCAGCACAAACTTCGGGACTCGACGAGAGACCCAGTACTTC
D: NA
size: NA
J: TRBJ2-5
V: TRBV6-1

CDR3: CSTTSSEQFF
DNA: TGCAGTACCACTAGTAGTGAGCAGTTCTTC
D: NA
size: many
J: TRBJ2-1
V: TRBV20-1

CDR3: CSVSHSLAGELFF
DNA: TGCAGCGTTTCCCACAGCCTAGCCGGGGAGCTGTTTTTT
D: NA
size: many
J: TRBJ2-2
V: TRBV29-1

CDR3: CASSGGLAGSSQETQYF
DNA: TGTGCCAGCAGCGGGGGACTAGCGGGATCGTCCCAAGAGACCCAGTACTTC
D: TRBD2
size: many
J: TRBJ2-5
V: TRBV4-2

CDR3: CASSLPPTDTQYF
DNA: TGTGCCAGCAGCCTCCCCCCGACAGATACGCAGTATTTT
D: NA
size: many
J: TRBJ2-3
V: TRBV9

CDR3: CSVQSSSGRWRNEQFF
DNA: TGCAGTGTACAGTCGTCTAGCGGGAGATGGAGAAATGAGCAGTTCTTC
D: TRBD2
size: NA
J: TRBJ2-1
V: TRBV20-1

CDR3: CSVQTSGASYEQYF
DNA: TGCAGCGTCCAGACTAGCGGGGCTTCCTACGAGCAGTACTTC
D: TRBD2
size: few
J: TRBJ2-7
V: TRBV29-1

CDR3: CATSSTGSLDAGELFF
DNA: TGTGCCACCAGTTCGACAGGGTCCCTGGACGCCGGGGAGCTGTTTTTT
D: TRBD1
size: few
J: TRBJ2-2
V: TRBV24-1

CDR3: CASQFLGTDTQYF
DNA: TGTGCCAGCCAGTTTTTGGGTACAGATACGCAGTATTTT
D: NA
size: NA
J: TRBJ2-3
V: TRBV7-9

CDR3: CASSFLTGQTYGYTF
DNA: TGTGCCAGCAGTTTCCTGACTGGACAGACCTATGGCTACACCTTC
D: NA
size: few
J: TRBJ1-2
V: TRBV28

CDR3: CASSILEGGTDTQYF
DNA: TGTGCCAGCAGCATCCTGGAGGGAGGCACAGATACGCAGTATTTT
D: NA
size: many
J: TRBJ2-3
V: TRBV9

CDR3: CASSQGGVYEQYF
DNA: TGCGCCAGCAGCCAGGGGGGGGTCTACGAGCAGTACTTC
D: TRBD2
size: NA
J: TRBJ2-7
V: TRBV4-1

CDR3: CASSPGPAYEQYF
DNA: TGTGCCAGCTCACCAGGGCCCGCCTACGAGCAGTACTTC
D: NA
size: NA
J: TRBJ2-7
V: TRBV18

CDR3: CASSGPMAYEQYF
DNA: TGTGCCAGCAGTGGCCCTATGGCCTACGAGCAGTACTTC
D: NA
size: NA
J: TRBJ2-7
V: TRBV9

CDR3: CASSLDRRQGPKSF
DNA: TGTGCCAGCAGCTTGGATAGACGACAGGGCCCGAAATCTTTT
D: TRBD1
size: NA
J: TRBJ2-7
V: TRBV7-2